Below, one TCR beta chain is given with its context. Its antigen remains unidentified. This CDR3 is built from 13 residues. Germline CDR1 SNHLY, CDR2 FYNNEI. V lost 7 bases, J lost 8 bases, and 15 bases lay in between. Sequencing was performed with immunoSEQ multiplex PCR; in TCRdb, only in-frame clones are kept and a portion is missing. The sample includes 60,000 to 65,000 clones, 85% to 95% of them seen just once. The data are from a study of cytomegalovirus exposure and HLA in healthy donors. General observations from the study: In vitro testing confirmed a few CMV-associated chains as specific for CMV antigens. The classifier was said to identify cytomegalovirus status with high specificity and sensitivity.

The V and J genes are TRBV2 and TRBJ2-1, with TRBD2 as a possible D gene (5 bases). Sequences were obtained from PBMCs. This sequence originates from a woman under 30 in good health and CMV-seropositive. The CDR3 region is CASNRVLRDEQFF. The CDR3 region has the DNA TGTGCCAGCAATAGAGTGTTGCGGGATGAGCAGTTCTTC.